This T cell receptor beta chain was retrieved from a study of Graves' ophthalmopathy and Graves' hyperthyroidism. At least ten counts were recorded for this clonotype. Clinicians made diagnoses from clinical symptoms, serum thyroxine, TRAb, thyroid ultrasound and orbital computed tomography. From fresh peripheral blood, over 9 ml in volume, the PBMCs were obtained. With 1 base removed from V and 5 bases from J, the gap between germline ends came to 8 bases. The CDR3 length is 13 residues. Amplification targeted the TCR beta CDR3 regions, with RNA transcripts as the source material. Investigators did first-round RT-PCR with HTBI primers, then second-round multiplex PCR. TCRdb ran MiXCR on the multiplex PCR reads and lists one entry per CDR3 protein. The table has roughly 300,000 distinct CDR3 sequences, 17% seen once.

The chain is built from TRBV12-3 or TRBV12-4 and TRBJ2-5; D is unclear. The source of this sequence is an adult man with Graves' ophthalmopathy. Material for sequencing was peripheral blood. The CDR3 DNA reads TGTGCCAGCAGTTTAGTGCGGTGGGAGACCCAGTACTTC. Its translation: CASSLVRWETQYF.